Listed below are T cell receptor beta chains from one sample, sequenced in a study of cytomegalovirus exposure and HLA in healthy donors. Data came from immunoSEQ multiplex PCR; TCRdb stores just in-frame clones and leaves some out. Of 150,000 to 180,000 clones listed, about 80% are singletons. The source material was PBMCs. The origin of the receptors is a woman aged 40 to 50 in good health and CMV-seronegative. CDR3s include the opening cysteine and the closing phenylalanine or tryptophan. A D gene is named only where the DNA matches it firmly. Clone size is given for some rows only: seen once, a few or many times, or a class if the clone is expanded.

cdr3_nt cdr3_aa clone_size j_call v_call d_call
TGTGCCAGCAGCAGCGGACAGACCACCGGGGAGCTGTTTTTT CASSSGQTTGELFF . TRBJ2-2 TRBV7-6 .
TGTGCCAGCAGTGATCGGGGGAAGAGGAGCTACACCTTC CASSDRGKRSYTF . TRBJ1-2 TRBV6-1 .
TGTGCCAGCAGACCCACTCTACAGAGAAACACTGAAGCTTTCTTT CASRPTLQRNTEAFF . TRBJ1-1 TRBV28 .
TGTGCCAGCGGCGGGAGTTACCCCGGGGAGCTGTTTTTT CASGGSYPGELFF . TRBJ2-2 TRBV6-1 TRBD2
TGTGCCACCGTCCCGGGGTCTGGGGCCAACGTCCTGACTTTC CATVPGSGANVLTF few TRBJ2-6 TRBV19 .
TGTGCCAGTAGTGTCATAGCGGGGGCCCAAGAGACCCAGTACTTC CASSVIAGAQETQYF . TRBJ2-5 TRBV19 TRBD2
TGTGCCAGCAGTTACTCCTGGGACACAAACAATGAGCAGTTCTTC CASSYSWDTNNEQFF . TRBJ2-1 TRBV6-5 .
TGTGCCAGCAGCTCGGACAGAGGGATCTACGAGCAGTACTTC CASSSDRGIYEQYF . TRBJ2-7 TRBV5-6 .
TGCAGCGTTGTGTCGGGAGGGTTGAGGGAGACCCAGTACTTC CSVVSGGLRETQYF . TRBJ2-5 TRBV29-1 TRBD2
TGCGCCAGCAGCTTGGTTGGGGATTCAAGACTAAACACTGAAGCTTTCTTT CASSLVGDSRLNTEAFF . TRBJ1-1 TRBV5-1 .
TGCAGCGTTGCAGAGGCGGGACAGTATGGCTACACCTTC CSVAEAGQYGYTF . TRBJ1-2 TRBV29-1 TRBD1
TGTGCCAGCAGCTTGGGAGTCGGGGAGGGGGATGAAAAACTGTTTTTT CASSLGVGEGDEKLFF . TRBJ1-4 TRBV5-6 .
TGTGCCAGCAGTTTTACAGGGGATAATCAGCCCCAGCATTTT CASSFTGDNQPQHF . TRBJ1-5 TRBV27 TRBD1
TGCGCCAGCAGTGACGGGGTGCTGGATACGCAGTATTTT CASSDGVLDTQYF few TRBJ2-3 TRBV10-1 .
TGTGCCAGCAGCACCAGTGGGCAGGGCTCCTATAATTCACCCCTCCACTTT CASSTSGQGSYNSPLHF once TRBJ1-6 TRBV5-6 .
TGTGCCAGCAGCTGGACTCCGTGGACAGGGATAGGCACTGAAGCTTTCTTT CASSWTPWTGIGTEAFF . TRBJ1-1 TRBV5-8 TRBD1
TGCGCCAGCAGCGGACTGGGACAGGGAACCAAAAACATTCAGTACTTC CASSGLGQGTKNIQYF . TRBJ2-4 TRBV5-1 TRBD1
TGTGCCAGCAGCCCTCAGGCCGGGACAGGGGGTTATAATGAAAAACTGTTTTTT CASSPQAGTGGYNEKLFF . TRBJ1-4 TRBV4-2 TRBD1
TGTGCCAGCTCACCATCTAGCGGGGGCGCGTTTACCTACGAGCAGTACTTC CASSPSSGGAFTYEQYF . TRBJ2-7 TRBV18 TRBD2
TGTGCCAGCACCAATGGACAGGGGCCCTACGAGCAGTACTTC CASTNGQGPYEQYF once TRBJ2-7 TRBV28 TRBD1
TGTGCCAGCAGCCAAGCGGGAGGAGAGACCCAGTACTTC CASSQAGGETQYF . TRBJ2-5 TRBV4-2 TRBD2
TGTGCCAGCAGCTTACCAGGACAGGGGTGGGACACTGAAGCTTTCTTT CASSLPGQGWDTEAFF . TRBJ1-1 TRBV7-8 TRBD1